Described below is a single T cell receptor (beta chain) sequence and its context. Antigen: not known. These data are taken from a study of T cells in Graves' hyperthyroidism and ophthalmopathy. The study, taken as a whole, reports: Patients with ophthalmopathy were separated from those with stable hyperthyroidism by a 13 V-J model. It was a median roughly 6.5 months before onset that the model predicted ophthalmopathy.

Trimming cost V 4 bases and J 6 bases, with 15 bases left between them. CDR1 and CDR2 (germline): SGHRS, YFSETQ. This CDR3 has 14 residues. Disease duration under 2 months; hyperthyroidism patients were aged 18 to 65. Regions amplified from RNA transcripts were the TCR beta CDR3 regions. When the TCR CDR3 underwent first-round RT-PCR, the HTBI primer set was used. TCRdb recomputed calls from the multiplex PCR reads with MiXCR, one row per CDR3 protein. The sample lists approximately 500,000 distinct CDR3 sequences, 40% to 55% seen once, with about 8.3% in the top ten. This clonotype was obtained from a woman between 18 and 30 years old with Graves' hyperthyroidism. The specimen sequenced was peripheral blood or thyroid tissue (not recorded which). The chain joins TRBV5-1 to TRBJ2-3; D not certain. CDR3 sequence reads: CASSLADLPDTQYF. As DNA, the CDR3 is TGCGCCAGCAGCCTTGCGGACCTGCCGGATACGCAGTATTTT. Supplemented by reference TRBV5-1 and TRBJ2-3, the full variable domain reads KAGVTQTPRYLIKTRGQQVTLSCSPISGHRSVSWYQQTPGQGLQFLFEYFSETQRNKGNFPGRFSGRQFSNSRSEMNVSTLELGDSALYLCASSLADLPDTQYFGPGTRLTVL.